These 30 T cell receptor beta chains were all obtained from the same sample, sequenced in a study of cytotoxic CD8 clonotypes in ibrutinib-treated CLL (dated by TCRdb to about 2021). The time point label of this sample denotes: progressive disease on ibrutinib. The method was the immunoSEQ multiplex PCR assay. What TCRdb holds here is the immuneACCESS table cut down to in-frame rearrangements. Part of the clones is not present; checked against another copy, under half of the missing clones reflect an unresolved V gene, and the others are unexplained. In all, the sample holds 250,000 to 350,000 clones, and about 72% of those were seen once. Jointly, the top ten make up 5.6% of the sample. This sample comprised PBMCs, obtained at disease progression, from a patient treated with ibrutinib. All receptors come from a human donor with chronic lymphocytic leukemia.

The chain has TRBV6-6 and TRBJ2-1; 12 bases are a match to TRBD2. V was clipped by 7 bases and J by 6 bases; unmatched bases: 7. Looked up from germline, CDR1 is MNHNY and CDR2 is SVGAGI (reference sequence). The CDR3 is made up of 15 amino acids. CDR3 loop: CASTKGGLAGNEQFF. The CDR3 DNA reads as TGTGCCAGCACTAAGGGGGGACTAGCGGGCAATGAGCAGTTCTTC.

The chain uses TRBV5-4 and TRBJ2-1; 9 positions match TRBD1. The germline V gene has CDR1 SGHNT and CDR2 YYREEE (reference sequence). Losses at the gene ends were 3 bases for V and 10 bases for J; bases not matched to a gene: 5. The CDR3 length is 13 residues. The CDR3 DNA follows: TGTGCCAGCAGCTCGGACAGGGGCGGGGAGCAGTTCTTC. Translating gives CASSSDRGGEQFF.

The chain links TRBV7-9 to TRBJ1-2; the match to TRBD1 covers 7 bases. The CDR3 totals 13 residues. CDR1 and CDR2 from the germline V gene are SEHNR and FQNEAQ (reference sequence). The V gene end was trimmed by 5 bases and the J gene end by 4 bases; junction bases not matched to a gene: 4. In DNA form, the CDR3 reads TGTGCCAGCAGCCGGGACAGCAGCTATGGCTACACCTTC. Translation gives CASSRDSSYGYTF.

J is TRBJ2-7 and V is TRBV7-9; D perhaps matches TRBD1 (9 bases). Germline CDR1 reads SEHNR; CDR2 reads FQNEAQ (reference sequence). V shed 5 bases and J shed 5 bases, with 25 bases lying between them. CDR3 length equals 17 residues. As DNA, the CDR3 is TGTGCCAGCAGCGCCGGGACAGGGAGTCTAGCGGGTGACGAGCAGTACTTC. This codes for CASSAGTGSLAGDEQYF. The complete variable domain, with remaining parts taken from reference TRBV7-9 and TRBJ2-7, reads DTGVSQNPRHKITKRGQNVTFRCDPISEHNRLYWYRQTLGQGPEFLTYFQNEAQLEKSRLLSDRFSAERPKGSFSTLEIQRTEQGDSAMYLCASSAGTGSLAGDEQYFGPGTRLTVT.

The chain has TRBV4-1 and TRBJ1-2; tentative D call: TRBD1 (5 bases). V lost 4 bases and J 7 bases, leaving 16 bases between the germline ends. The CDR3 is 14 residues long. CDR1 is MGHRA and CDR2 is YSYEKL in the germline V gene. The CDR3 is CASSRRDQVGGYTF. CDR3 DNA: TGCGCCAGCAGCCGCCGGGACCAAGTAGGTGGCTACACCTTC.

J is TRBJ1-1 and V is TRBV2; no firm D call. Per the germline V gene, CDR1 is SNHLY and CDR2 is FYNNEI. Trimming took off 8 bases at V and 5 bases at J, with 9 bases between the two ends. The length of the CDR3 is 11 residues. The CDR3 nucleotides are TGTGCCAGCCCAGTTGGGACTGAAGCTTTCTTT. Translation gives CASPVGTEAFF. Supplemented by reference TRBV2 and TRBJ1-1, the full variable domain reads EPEVTQTPSHQVTQMGQEVILRCVPISNHLYFYWYRQILGQKVEFLVSFYNNEISEKSEIFDDQFSVERPDGSNFTLKIRSTKLEDSAMYFCASPVGTEAFFGQGTRLTVV.

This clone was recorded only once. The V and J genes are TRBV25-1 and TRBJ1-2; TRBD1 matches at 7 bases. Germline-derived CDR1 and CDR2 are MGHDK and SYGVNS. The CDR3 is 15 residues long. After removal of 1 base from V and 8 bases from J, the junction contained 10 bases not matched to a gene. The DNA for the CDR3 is TGTGCCAGCAGTGAATGGGGGACAGCCCTTCTCGGCTACACCTTC. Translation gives CASSEWGTALLGYTF.

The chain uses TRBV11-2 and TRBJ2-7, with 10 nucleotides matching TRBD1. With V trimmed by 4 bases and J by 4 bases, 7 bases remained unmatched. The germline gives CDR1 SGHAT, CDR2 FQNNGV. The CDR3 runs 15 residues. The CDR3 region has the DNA TGTGCCAGCAGCTATAGGGACAGGGGTTATTACGAGCAGTACTTC. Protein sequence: CASSYRDRGYYEQYF.

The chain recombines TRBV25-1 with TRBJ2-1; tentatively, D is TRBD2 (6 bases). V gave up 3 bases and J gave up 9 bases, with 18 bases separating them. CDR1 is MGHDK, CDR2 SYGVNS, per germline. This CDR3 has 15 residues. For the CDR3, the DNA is TGTGCCAGCAGTGACCCAGCGGGCGTCTCTGGTGAGCAGTTCTTC. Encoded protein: CASSDPAGVSGEQFF.

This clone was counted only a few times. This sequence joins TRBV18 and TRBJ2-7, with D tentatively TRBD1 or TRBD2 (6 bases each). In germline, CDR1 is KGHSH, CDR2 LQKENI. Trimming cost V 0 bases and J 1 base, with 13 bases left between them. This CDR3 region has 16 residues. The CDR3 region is CASSPPRGAQSYEQYF. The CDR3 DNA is TGTGCCAGCTCACCACCGAGGGGGGCACAATCCTACGAGCAGTACTTC.

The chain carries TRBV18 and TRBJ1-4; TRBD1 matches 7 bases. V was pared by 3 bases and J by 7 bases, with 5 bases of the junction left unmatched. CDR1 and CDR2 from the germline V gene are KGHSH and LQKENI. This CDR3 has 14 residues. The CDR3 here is CASSPDRAGEKLFF. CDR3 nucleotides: TGTGCCAGCTCACCCGACAGGGCGGGTGAAAAACTGTTTTTT. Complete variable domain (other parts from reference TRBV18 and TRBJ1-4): NAGVMQNPRHLVRRRGQEARLRCSPMKGHSHVYWYRQLPEEGLKFMVYLQKENIIDESGMPKERFSAEFPKEGPSILRIQQVVRGDSAAYFCASSPDRAGEKLFFGSGTQLSVL.

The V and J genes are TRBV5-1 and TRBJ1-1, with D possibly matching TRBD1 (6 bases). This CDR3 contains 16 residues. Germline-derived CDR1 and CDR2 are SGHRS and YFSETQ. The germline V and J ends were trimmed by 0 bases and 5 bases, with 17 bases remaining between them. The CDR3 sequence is CASSLERGQGRTEAFF. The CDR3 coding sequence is TGCGCCAGCAGCTTGGAGAGGGGACAAGGGCGGACTGAAGCTTTCTTT.

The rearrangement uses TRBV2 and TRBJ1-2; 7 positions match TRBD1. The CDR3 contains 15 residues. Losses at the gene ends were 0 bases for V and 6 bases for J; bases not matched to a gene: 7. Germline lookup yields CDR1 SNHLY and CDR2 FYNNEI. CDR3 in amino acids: CASSEARGRVDGYTF. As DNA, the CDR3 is TGTGCCAGCAGTGAAGCGAGGGGGCGCGTCGATGGCTACACCTTC. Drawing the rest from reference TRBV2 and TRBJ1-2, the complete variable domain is EPEVTQTPSHQVTQMGQEVILRCVPISNHLYFYWYRQILGQKVEFLVSFYNNEISEKSEIFDDQFSVERPDGSNFTLKIRSTKLEDSAMYFCASSEARGRVDGYTFGSGTRLTVV.

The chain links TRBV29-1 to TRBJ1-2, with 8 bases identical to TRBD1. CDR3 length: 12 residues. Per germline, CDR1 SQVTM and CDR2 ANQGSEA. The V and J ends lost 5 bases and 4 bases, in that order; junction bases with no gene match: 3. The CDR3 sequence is CSVRTGSYGYTF. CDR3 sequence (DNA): TGCAGCGTTCGGACAGGGAGCTATGGCTACACCTTC.

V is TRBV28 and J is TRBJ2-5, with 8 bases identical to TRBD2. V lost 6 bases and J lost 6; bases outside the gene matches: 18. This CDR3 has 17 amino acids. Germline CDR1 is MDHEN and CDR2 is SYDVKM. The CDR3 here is CASSRTSRGGRGQTQYF. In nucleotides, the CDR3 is TGTGCCAGCAGCCGTACATCCCGGGGGGGCAGGGGACAGACCCAGTACTTC.

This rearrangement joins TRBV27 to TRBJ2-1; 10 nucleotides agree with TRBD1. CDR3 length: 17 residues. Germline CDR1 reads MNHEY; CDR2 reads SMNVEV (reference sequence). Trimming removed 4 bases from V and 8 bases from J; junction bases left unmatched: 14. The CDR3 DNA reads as TGTGCCAGCAGTTCCGTTCTGACAGGGGGCTTTTTGGATGAGCAGTTCTTC. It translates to CASSSVLTGGFLDEQFF.

CDR3 in amino acids: CASSSPRRGGLVRDTQYF. The CDR3 DNA is TGTGCCAGCAGCTCCCCCCGGCGGGGGGGCCTTGTTAGAGATACGCAGTATTTT. The genes are TRBV7-9 and TRBJ2-3, with 9 bases that match TRBD2. Germline V lookup: CDR1 SEHNR, CDR2 FQNEAQ (reference sequence). CDR3 length: 18 residues. Trimming removed 4 bases from V and 5 bases from J; junction bases left unmatched: 16.

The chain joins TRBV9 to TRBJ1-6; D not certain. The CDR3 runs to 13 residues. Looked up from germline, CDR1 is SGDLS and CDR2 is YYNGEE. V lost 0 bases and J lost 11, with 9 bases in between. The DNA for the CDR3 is TGTGCCAGCAGCGTAGCTGACGGGCCACCCCTCCACTTT. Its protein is CASSVADGPPLHF.

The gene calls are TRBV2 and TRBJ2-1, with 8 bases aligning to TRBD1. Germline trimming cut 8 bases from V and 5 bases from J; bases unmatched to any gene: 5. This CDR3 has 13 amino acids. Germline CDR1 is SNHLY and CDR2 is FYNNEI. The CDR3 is CASGGQGDNEQFF. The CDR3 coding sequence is TGTGCCAGCGGTGGACAGGGAGACAATGAGCAGTTCTTC.

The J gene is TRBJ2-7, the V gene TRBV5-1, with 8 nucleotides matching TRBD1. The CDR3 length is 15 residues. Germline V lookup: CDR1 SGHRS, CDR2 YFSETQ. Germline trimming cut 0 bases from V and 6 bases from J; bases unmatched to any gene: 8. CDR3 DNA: TGCGCCAGCAGCTTGGTGCGGACAGGGTTTGCCGAGCAGTACTTC. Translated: CASSLVRTGFAEQYF.

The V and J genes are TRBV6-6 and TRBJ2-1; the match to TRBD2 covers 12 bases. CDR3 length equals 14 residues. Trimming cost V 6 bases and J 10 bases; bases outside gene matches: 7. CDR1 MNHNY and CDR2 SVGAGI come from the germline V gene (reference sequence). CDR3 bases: TGTGCCAGCAGCTCTAGCGGGGGGGCCTCCGAGCAGTTCTTC. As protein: CASSSSGGASEQFF.

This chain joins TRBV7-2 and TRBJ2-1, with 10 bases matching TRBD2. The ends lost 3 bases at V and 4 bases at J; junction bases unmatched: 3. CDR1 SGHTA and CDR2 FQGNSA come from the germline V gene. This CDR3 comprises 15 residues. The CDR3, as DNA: TGTGCCAGCAGCTTTAGGACTAGCGGATACAATGAGCAGTTCTTC. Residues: CASSFRTSGYNEQFF. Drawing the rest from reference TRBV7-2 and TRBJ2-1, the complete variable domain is GAGVSQSPSNKVTEKGKDVELRCDPISGHTALYWYRQSLGQGLEFLIYFQGNSAPDKSGLPSDRFSAERTGGSVSTLTIQRTQQEDSAVYLCASSFRTSGYNEQFFGPGTRLTVL.

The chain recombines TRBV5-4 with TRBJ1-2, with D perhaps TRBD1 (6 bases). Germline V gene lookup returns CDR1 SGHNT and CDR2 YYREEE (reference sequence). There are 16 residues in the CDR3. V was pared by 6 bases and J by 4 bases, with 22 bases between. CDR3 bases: TGTGCCAGCACCCCGGGGCCAGGGGCTGTTTCCTATGGCTACACCTTC. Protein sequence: CASTPGPGAVSYGYTF.

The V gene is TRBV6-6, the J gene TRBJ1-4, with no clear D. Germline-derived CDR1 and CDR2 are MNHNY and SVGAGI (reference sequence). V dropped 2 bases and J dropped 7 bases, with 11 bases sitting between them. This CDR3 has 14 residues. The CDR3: CASSYMGGTEKLFF. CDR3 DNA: TGTGCCAGCAGTTACATGGGAGGCACTGAAAAACTGTTTTTT.

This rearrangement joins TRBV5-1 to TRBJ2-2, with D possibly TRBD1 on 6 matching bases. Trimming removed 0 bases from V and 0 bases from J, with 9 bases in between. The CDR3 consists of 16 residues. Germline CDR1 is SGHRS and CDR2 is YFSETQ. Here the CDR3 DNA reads TGCGCCAGCAGCTTGGTGGCAGGGGCGAACACCGGGGAGCTGTTTTTT. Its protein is CASSLVAGANTGELFF.

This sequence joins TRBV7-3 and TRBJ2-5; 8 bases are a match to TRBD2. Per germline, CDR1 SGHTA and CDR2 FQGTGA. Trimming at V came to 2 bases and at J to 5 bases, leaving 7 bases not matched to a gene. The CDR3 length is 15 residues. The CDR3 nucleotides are TGTGCCAGCAGCTTAGAAGGACTAGCTTGGGAGACCCAGTACTTC. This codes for CASSLEGLAWETQYF.

CDR3 coding DNA: TGTGCCAGCCATCACCCGGGACAGGGAAGGGCCGGGGAGCTGTTTTTT. This translates into CASHHPGQGRAGELFF. This chain connects TRBV11-2 to TRBJ2-2; 9 positions match TRBD1. This CDR3 is 16 amino acids long. Germline CDR1 SGHAT, CDR2 FQNNGV. The J segment lost 6 bases and the V segment lost 8 bases, leaving 13 bases of the junction unmatched.

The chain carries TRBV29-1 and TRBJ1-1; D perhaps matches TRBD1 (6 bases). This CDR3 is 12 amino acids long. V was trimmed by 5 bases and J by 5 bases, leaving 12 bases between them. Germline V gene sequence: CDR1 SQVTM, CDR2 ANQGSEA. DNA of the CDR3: TGCAGCGTTTATACAGGGAAAACTGAAGCTTTCTTT. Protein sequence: CSVYTGKTEAFF.

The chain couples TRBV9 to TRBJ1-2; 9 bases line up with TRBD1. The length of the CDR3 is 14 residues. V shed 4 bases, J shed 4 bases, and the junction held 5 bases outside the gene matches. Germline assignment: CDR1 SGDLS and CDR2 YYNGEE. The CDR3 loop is CASSPGTGSYGYTF. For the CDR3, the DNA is TGTGCCAGCAGCCCCGGGACAGGGTCCTATGGCTACACCTTC.

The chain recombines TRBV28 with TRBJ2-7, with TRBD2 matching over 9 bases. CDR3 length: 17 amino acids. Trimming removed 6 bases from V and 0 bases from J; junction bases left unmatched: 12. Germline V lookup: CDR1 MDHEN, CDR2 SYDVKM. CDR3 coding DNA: TGTGCCAGCAGCTCCGAGTCGACTAGCGGATACTCCTACGAGCAGTACTTC. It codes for CASSSESTSGYSYEQYF.